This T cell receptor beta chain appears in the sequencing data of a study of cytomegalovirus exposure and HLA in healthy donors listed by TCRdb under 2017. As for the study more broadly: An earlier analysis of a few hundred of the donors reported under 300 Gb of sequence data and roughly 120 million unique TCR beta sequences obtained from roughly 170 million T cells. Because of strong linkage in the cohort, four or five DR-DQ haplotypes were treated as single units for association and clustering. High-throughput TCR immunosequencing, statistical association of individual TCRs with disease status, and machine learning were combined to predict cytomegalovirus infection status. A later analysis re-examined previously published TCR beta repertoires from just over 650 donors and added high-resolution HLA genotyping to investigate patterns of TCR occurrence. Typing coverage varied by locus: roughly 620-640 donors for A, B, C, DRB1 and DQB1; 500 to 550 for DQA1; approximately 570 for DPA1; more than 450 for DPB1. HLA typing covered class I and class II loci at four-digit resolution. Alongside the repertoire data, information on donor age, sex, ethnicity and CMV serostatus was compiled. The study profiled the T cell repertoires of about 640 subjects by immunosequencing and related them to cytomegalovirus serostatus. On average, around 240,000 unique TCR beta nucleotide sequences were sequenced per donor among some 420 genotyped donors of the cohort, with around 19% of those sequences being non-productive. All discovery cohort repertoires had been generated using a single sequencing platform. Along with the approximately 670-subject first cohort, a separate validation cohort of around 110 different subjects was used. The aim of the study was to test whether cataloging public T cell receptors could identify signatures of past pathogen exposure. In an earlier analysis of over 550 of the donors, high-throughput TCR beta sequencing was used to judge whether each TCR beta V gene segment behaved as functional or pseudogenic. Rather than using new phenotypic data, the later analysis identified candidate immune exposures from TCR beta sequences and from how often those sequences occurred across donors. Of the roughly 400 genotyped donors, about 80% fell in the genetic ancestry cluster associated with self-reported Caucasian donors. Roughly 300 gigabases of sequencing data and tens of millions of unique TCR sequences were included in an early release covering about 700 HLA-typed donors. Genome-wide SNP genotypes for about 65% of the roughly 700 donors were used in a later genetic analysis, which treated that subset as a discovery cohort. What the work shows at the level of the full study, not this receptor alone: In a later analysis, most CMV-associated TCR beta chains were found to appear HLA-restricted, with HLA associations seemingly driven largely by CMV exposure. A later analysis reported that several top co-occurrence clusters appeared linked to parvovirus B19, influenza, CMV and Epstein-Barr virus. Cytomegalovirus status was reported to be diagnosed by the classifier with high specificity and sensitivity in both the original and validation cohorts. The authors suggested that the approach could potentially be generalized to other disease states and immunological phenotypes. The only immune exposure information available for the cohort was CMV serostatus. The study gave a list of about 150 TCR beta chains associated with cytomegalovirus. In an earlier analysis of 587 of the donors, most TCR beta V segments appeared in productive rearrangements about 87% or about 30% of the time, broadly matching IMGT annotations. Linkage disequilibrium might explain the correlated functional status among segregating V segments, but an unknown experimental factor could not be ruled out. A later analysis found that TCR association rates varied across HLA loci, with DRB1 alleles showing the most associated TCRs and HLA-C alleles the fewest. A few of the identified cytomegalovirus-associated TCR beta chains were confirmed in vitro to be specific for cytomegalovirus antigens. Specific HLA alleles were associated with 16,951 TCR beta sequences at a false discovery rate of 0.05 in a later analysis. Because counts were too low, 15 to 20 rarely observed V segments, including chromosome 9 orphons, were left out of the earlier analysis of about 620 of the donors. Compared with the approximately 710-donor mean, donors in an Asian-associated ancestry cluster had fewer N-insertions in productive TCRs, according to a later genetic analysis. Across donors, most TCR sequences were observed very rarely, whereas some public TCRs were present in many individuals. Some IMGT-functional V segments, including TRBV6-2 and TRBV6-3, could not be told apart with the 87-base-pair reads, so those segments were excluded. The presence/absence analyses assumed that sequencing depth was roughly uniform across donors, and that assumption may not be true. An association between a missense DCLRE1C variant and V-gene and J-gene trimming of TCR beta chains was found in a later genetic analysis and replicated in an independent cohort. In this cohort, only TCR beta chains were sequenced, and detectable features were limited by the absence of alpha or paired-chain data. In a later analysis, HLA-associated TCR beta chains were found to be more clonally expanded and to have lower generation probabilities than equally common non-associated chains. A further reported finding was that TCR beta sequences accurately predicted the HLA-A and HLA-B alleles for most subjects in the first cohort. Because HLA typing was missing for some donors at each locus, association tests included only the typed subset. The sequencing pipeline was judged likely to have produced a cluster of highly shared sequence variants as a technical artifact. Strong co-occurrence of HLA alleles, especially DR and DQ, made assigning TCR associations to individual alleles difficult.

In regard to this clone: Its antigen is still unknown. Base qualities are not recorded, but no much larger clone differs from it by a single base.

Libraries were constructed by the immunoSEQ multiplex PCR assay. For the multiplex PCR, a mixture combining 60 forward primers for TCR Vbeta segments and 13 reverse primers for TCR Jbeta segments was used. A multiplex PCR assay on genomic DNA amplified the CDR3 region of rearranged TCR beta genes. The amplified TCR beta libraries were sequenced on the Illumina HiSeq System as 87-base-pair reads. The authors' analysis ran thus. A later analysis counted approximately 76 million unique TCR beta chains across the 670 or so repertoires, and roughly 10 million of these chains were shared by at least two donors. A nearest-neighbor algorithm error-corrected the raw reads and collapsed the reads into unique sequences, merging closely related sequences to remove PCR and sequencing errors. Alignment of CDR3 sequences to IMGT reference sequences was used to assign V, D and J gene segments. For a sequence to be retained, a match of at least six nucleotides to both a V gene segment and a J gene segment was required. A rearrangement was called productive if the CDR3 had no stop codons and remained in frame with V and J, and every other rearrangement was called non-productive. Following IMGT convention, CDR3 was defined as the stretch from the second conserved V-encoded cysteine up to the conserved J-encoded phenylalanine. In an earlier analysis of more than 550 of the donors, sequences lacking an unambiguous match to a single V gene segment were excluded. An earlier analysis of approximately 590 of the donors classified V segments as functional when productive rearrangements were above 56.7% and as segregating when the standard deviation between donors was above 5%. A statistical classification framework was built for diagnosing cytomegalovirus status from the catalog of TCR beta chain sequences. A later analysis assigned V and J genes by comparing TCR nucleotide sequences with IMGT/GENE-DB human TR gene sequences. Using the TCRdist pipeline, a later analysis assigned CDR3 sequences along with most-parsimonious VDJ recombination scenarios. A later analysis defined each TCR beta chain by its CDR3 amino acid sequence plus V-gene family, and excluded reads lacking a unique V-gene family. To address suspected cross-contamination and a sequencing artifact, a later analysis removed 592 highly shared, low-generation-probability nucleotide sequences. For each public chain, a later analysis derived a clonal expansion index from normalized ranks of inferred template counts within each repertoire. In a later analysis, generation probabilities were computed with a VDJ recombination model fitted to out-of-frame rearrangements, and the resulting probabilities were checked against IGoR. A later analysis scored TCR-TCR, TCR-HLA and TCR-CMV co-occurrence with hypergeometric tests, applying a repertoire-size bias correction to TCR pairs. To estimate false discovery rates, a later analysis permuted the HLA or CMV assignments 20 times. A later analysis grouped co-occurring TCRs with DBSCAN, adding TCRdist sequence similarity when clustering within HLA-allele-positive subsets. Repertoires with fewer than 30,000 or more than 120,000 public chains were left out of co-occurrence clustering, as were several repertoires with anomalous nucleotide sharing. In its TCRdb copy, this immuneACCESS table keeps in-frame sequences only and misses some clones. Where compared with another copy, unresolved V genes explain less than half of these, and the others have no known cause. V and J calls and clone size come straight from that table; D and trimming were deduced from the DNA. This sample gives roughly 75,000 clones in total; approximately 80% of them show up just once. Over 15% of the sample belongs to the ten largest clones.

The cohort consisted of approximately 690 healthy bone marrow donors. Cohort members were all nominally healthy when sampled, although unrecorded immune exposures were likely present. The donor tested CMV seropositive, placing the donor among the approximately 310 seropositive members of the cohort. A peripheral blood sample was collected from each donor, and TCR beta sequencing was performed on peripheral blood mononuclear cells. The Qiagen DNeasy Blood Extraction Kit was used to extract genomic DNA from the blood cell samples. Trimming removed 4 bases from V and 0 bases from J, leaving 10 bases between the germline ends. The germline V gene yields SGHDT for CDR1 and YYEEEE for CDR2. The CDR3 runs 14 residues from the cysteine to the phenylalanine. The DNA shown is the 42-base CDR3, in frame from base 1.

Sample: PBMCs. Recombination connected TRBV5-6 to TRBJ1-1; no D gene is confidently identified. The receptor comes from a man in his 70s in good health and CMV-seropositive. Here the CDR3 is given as CASSLFTLNTEAFF. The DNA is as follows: TGTGCCAGCAGCCTCTTCACATTGAACACTGAAGCTTTCTTT. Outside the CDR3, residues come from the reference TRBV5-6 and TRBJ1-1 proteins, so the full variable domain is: DAGVTQSPTHLIKTRGQQVTLRCSPKSGHDTVSWYQQALGQGPQFIFQYYEEEERQRGNFPDRFSGHQFPNYSSELNVNALLLGDSALYLCASSLFTLNTEAFFGQGTRLTVV.